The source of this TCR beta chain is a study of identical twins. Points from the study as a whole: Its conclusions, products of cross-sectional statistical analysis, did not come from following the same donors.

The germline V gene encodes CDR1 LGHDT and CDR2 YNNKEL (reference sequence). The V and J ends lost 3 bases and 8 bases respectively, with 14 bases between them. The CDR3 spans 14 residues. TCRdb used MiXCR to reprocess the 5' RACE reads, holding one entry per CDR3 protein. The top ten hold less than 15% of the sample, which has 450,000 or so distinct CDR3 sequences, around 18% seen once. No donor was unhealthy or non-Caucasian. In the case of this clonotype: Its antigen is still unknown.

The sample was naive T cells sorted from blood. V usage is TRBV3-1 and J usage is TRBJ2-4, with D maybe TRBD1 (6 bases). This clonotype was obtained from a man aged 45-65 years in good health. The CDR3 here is CASSHWTEGDIQYF. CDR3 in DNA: TGTGCCAGCAGCCATTGGACAGAGGGGGACATTCAGTACTTC.